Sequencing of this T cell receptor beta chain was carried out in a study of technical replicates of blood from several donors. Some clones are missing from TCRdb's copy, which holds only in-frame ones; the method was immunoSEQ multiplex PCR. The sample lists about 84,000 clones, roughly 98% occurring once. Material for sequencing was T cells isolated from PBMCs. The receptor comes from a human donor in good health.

CDR3 loop: CASSMGRGEQYF. CDR3 nucleotides: TGTGCCAGTAGTATGGGGAGGGGCGAGCAGTACTTC. The chain has TRBV19 and TRBJ2-7, with 7 bases aligning to TRBD2. J gave up 6 bases and V 3 bases, and 2 bases lay outside the gene matches. Germline assignment: CDR1 LNHDA and CDR2 SQIVND (reference sequence). The CDR3 length is 12 residues.